Following are 3 T cell receptor beta chains from one sample sequenced in a study of T cells in Graves' hyperthyroidism and ophthalmopathy. The investigators amplified TCR beta CDR3 regions from RNA transcripts. Using the HTBI primer set, a first-round RT-PCR was run on the TCR CDR3. TCRdb itself ran the multiplex PCR reads through MiXCR, one entry per CDR3 protein. The table lists roughly 640,000 distinct CDR3 sequences, around 15% of them singletons. The material sequenced was blood. These TCRs come from a woman between 35 and 50 years old with Graves' ophthalmopathy.

This clonotype was observed many times. The chain carries TRBV7-2 and TRBJ2-3; the D gene is possibly TRBD1 (5 bases). The germline V and J ends were trimmed by 4 bases and 6 bases, with 17 bases remaining between them. Germline CDR1 and CDR2: SGHTA and FQGNSA. The CDR3 is 15 residues long. The CDR3 coding sequence is TGTGCCAGCAGCTCCCTCCAGGGAAACTGGGATACGCAGTATTTT. It yields the protein CASSSLQGNWDTQYF.

The chain joins TRBV12-3 or TRBV12-4 to TRBJ1-1; D perhaps matches TRBD1 (5 bases). V was shortened by 3 bases and J by 4 bases, with 9 bases between the two germline ends. The CDR3 spans 13 residues. The chain's CDR3 is CASSFGGITEAFF. The CDR3 DNA follows: TGTGCCAGCAGTTTCGGGGGGATCACTGAAGCTTTCTTT.

V gene TRBV4-1 combines with J gene TRBJ1-1, with 7 bases matching TRBD1. Germline loops: CDR1 MGHRA, CDR2 YSYEKL. The CDR3 sequence is 13 residues long. V lost 2 bases and J lost 7; bases outside the gene matches: 4. The CDR3 DNA is TGCGCCAGCAGCCAAACAGACAGGGTTGAAGCTTTCTTT. This encodes CASSQTDRVEAFF.